These 15 T cell receptor beta chains came from one sample sequenced in a study of beta chain features in type 1 diabetes. Expressed TCRB transcripts were sequenced after all isolated RNA was converted to cDNA. Some clones are missing from TCRdb's copy, which holds only in-frame ones; the method was immunoSEQ multiplex PCR. Among some 410,000 clones, around 10% were seen once, and the ten largest hold approximately 0.045%. The specimen was naive CD4+ T cells from blood. The receptors shown here come from a woman aged 18 to 35 in good health.

This clone has a handful of counts. The chain has TRBV7-2 and TRBJ1-4; 7 bases fit TRBD1. Losses at the gene ends were 0 bases for V and 11 bases for J; bases not matched to a gene: 3. This CDR3 region has 13 residues. Germline-derived CDR1 and CDR2 are SGHTA and FQGNSA. This CDR3 is CASSLARQGKLFF. The CDR3 DNA is TGTGCCAGCAGCTTAGCCCGACAGGGTAAACTGTTTTTT.

This clone came up a few times. The chain employs TRBV21-1 and TRBJ2-7; the DNA was not compared with TRBD2, the D call given in the table. TRBV21-1 is marked as a pseudogene. This CDR3 has 15 amino acids. The CDR3 nucleotides read TGTGCCAGCAGCAAAGGTACGGGGTTCGGCTACGAGCAGTACTTC. Residues: CASSKGTGFGYEQYF.

This clone was observed a few times. The J gene is TRBJ2-1, the V gene TRBV11-3; TRBD2 agrees at 9 bases. J was trimmed by 3 bases and V by 1 base; bases with no gene match: 7. This CDR3 has 17 residues. Germline V gene lookup returns CDR1 SGHNT and CDR2 YENEEA. CDR3 sequence (DNA): TGTGCCAGCAGCTTAGGGCGTCTAGCGGGGCACTACAATGAGCAGTTCTTC. It yields the protein CASSLGRLAGHYNEQFF.

This clone has only a few counts. This chain connects TRBV28 to TRBJ2-4; no definite D call. This CDR3 contains 17 residues. V was cut by 5 bases and J by 0 bases, with 17 bases left in between. Per germline, CDR1 MDHEN and CDR2 SYDVKM. CDR3 loop: CASSPNGPNLAKNIQYF. CDR3 bases: TGTGCCAGCAGTCCCAATGGGCCGAATCTAGCCAAAAACATTCAGTACTTC.

There are a few counts of this clone. V gene TRBV14 combines with J gene TRBJ1-6; 10 bases map to TRBD1. The germline V gene encodes CDR1 SGHDN and CDR2 FVKESK. J lost 4 bases, V lost 6 bases, and 6 bases had no gene match. The CDR3 extends over 16 amino acids. CDR3 nucleotide sequence: TGTGCCAGCAGGAAGGGGGGACAGGGGTATAATTCACCCCTCCACTTT. Amino acid sequence: CASRKGGQGYNSPLHF. Supplemented by reference TRBV14 and TRBJ1-6, the full variable domain reads EAGVTQFPSHSVIEKGQTVTLRCDPISGHDNLYWYRRVMGKEIKFLLHFVKESKQDESGMPNNRFLAERTGGTYSTLKVQPAELEDSGVYFCASRKGGQGYNSPLHFGNGTRLTVT.

This clone was found a few times. The chain recombines TRBV4-3 with TRBJ1-6; D unresolved. Germline V gives CDR1 LGHNA, CDR2 YSLEER. The germline V and J ends were trimmed by 0 bases and 10 bases, with 13 bases remaining between them. The CDR3 runs 15 residues. CDR3 in amino acids: CASSQDPFTTSPLHF. CDR3 in DNA: TGCGCCAGCAGCCAAGACCCCTTCACAACGTCACCCCTCCACTTT.

This clone was detected only a few times. The CDR3 protein is CASSPWRGGLGEQYV. The CDR3, as DNA: TGTGCCAGCAGCCCCTGGCGGGGGGGCCTGGGAGAGCAGTACGTC. The rearrangement joins TRBV4-2 to TRBJ2-7; 9 bases map to TRBD2. The trim removed 4 bases at V and 7 bases at J, leaving 11 bases unmatched. Germline V gene lookup returns CDR1 LGHNA and CDR2 YNFKEQ. This CDR3 region has 15 residues.

This clone has just a few counts. This chain joins TRBV7-8 and TRBJ2-2; no firm D call. Per germline, CDR1 SGHVS and CDR2 FQNEAQ. Trimming removed 2 bases from V and 0 bases from J, with 7 bases in between. The CDR3 runs 15 residues. The CDR3 loop is CASSLWLSNTGELFF. DNA for the CDR3: TGTGCCAGCAGCTTATGGCTGTCGAACACCGGGGAGCTGTTTTTT.

The chain is built from TRBV6-6 and TRBJ2-3; D unclear. Germline lookup yields CDR1 MNHNY and CDR2 SVGAGI (reference sequence). V shed 5 bases and J shed 0 bases, with 9 bases lying between them. CDR3 length: 14 amino acids. CDR3 residues: CASSVGSSTDTQYF. Here the CDR3 DNA reads TGTGCCAGCAGTGTCGGCAGCAGCACAGATACGCAGTATTTT.

In its sample, this clone was seen a few times. Other nucleotide sequences in the sample specify the same CDR3. This chain joins TRBV5-6 and TRBJ2-3, with D unresolved. The CDR3 is 11 residues long. The V end lost 1 base, the J end lost 5 bases, and 2 bases lay between the germline ends. Per germline, CDR1 SGHDT and CDR2 YYEEEE. The CDR3 DNA sequence: TGTGCCAGCAGCTTGTTAGATACGCAGTATTTT. Encoded protein: CASSLLDTQYF.

CDR3 sequence: CASSFRQGSRPYEQYV. Here the CDR3 DNA reads TGTGCCAGCAGCTTCCGACAGGGTTCGAGGCCCTACGAGCAGTACGTC. This chain uses TRBV5-4 with TRBJ2-7, with TRBD1 matching 7 bases. CDR1 is SGHNT, CDR2 YYREEE, per germline (reference sequence). This CDR3 has 16 amino acids. Trimming removed 2 bases from V and 2 bases from J; junction bases left unmatched: 10.

The chain carries TRBV9 and TRBJ2-5; no reliable D call. The CDR3 length is 15 residues. The V end was cut by 4 bases, the J end by 5 bases, with 18 bases between. CDR1 and CDR2 from the germline V gene are SGDLS and YYNGEE. CDR3 loop: CASSTTSVLFETQYF. The CDR3 nucleotides are TGTGCCAGCAGCACGACGTCAGTGTTATTTGAGACCCAGTACTTC.

The chain links TRBV2 to TRBJ2-1, with D perhaps matching TRBD1 (7 bases). Trimming stripped 7 bases from V and 4 bases from J, with 17 bases between. Per the germline V gene, CDR1 is SNHLY and CDR2 is FYNNEI. This CDR3 region has 15 residues. CDR3 nucleotide sequence: TGTGCCAGCATCAGCAGGGGGGAAGGATACAATGAGCAGTTCTTC. It yields the protein CASISRGEGYNEQFF.

This clone has more than one count but fewer than ten. V and J are TRBV7-9 and TRBJ2-1, with 9 bases matching TRBD1. The ends lost 6 bases at V and 7 bases at J; junction bases unmatched: 10. Germline V lookup: CDR1 SEHNR, CDR2 FQNEAQ (reference sequence). The CDR3 extends over 15 amino acids. CDR3 sequence reads: CASRPTGTGKNEQFF. Here the CDR3 DNA reads TGTGCCAGCAGACCAACCGGGACAGGGAAAAATGAGCAGTTCTTC.

The chain employs TRBV30 and TRBJ1-3; 8 positions match TRBD1. The germline V gene encodes CDR1 GTSNPN and CDR2 SVGIG (reference sequence). Trimming removed 4 bases from V and 7 bases from J; junction bases left unmatched: 9. The length of the CDR3 is 14 residues. Written as DNA, the CDR3 is TGTGCCTGGACGAAAGGACAGGGTAGGAACACCATATATTTT. As protein: CAWTKGQGRNTIYF.